Following are 25 T cell receptor beta chains from one sample sequenced in a study of regulatory T cells in long-lasting Graves disease. Documented time point: newly diagnosed GD, antithyroid drugs for less than 3 months. After RNA was extracted from PBMCs, the TCR library was made from it. Relying on iRepertoire HTBI primers and Arm-PCR of CDR3 regions, the team built TCR beta libraries. TCRdb re-called the multiplex PCR reads with MiXCR, one entry per CDR3 protein. The sample lists 450,000 to 600,000 distinct CDR3 sequences, roughly 13% occurring once. These same records also appear under a second study, on T cells in Graves' hyperthyroidism and ophthalmopathy.

Sequencing used peripheral blood mononuclear cells (PBMCs), obtained at new diagnosis, from a patient treated with antithyroid drugs. Receptors originate from a man aged 30 to 45 with Graves disease.

This clonotype came up many times. This chain joins TRBV7-8 and TRBJ2-1, with TRBD2 matching over 8 bases. The CDR3 has 18 amino acids. The trim removed 3 bases at V and 7 bases at J, leaving 17 bases unmatched. Per the germline V gene, CDR1 is SGHVS and CDR2 is FQNEAQ. The CDR3 sequence is CASSFQSAGVAGKNEQFF. In nucleotides, the CDR3 is TGTGCCAGCAGCTTCCAATCCGCAGGGGTAGCGGGGAAGAATGAGCAGTTCTTC. The entire variable domain, with the rest obtained from reference TRBV7-8 and TRBJ2-1, is as follows: GAGVSQSPRYKVAKRGQDVALRCDPISGHVSLFWYQQALGQGPEFLTYFQNEAQLDKSGLPSDRFFAERPEGSVSTLKIQRTQQEDSAVYLCASSFQSAGVAGKNEQFFGPGTRLTVL.

This clonotype was recorded many times. This sequence joins TRBV29-1 and TRBJ2-3; the D gene is possibly TRBD2 (7 bases). Germline assignment: CDR1 SQVTM and CDR2 ANQGSEA. The CDR3 is 15 amino acids. V lost 7 bases to trimming and J lost 3 bases, with 20 bases between them. The CDR3 loop is CSARVGAGETDTQYF. In DNA form, the CDR3 reads TGCAGCGCCCGAGTGGGGGCGGGAGAAACAGATACGCAGTATTTT.

The chain links TRBV24-1 to TRBJ2-1; 9 bases are shared with TRBD2. The CDR3 is made up of 17 amino acids. Germline V gene data show CDR1 as KGHDR and CDR2 as SFDVKD. Unmatched junction bases numbered 10, after V lost 4 bases and J lost 4 bases. The CDR3 loop reads CATSDNSGSGRYNEQFF. The CDR3 coding sequence is TGTGCCACCAGTGACAATAGCGGGAGCGGTAGATACAATGAGCAGTTCTTC.

This clonotype was counted at least ten times. This chain joins TRBV7-9 and TRBJ2-7; D could derive from TRBD1 or TRBD2 (5 bases each). V gave up 5 bases and J gave up 1 base, with 15 bases separating them. The CDR3 sequence is 15 residues long. CDR1 and CDR2 (germline): SEHNR, FQNEAQ (reference sequence). CDR3 amino acids: CASSPYGTGSYEQYF. The CDR3 nucleotides read TGTGCCAGCAGCCCTTACGGGACGGGATCCTACGAGCAGTACTTC.

This clonotype was recorded at least ten times. This chain connects TRBV12-3 or TRBV12-4 to TRBJ2-1, with TRBD1 matching 12 bases. Unmatched junction bases numbered 7, after V lost 8 bases and J lost 5 bases. The CDR3 consists of 15 residues. The CDR3 spells CASDPGQGANNEQFF. CDR3 sequence (DNA): TGTGCCAGCGACCCGGGACAGGGGGCTAACAATGAGCAGTTCTTC.

The chain uses TRBV5-6 and TRBJ2-3; D unclear. Trimming left V 0 bases short and J 1 base short, with 12 bases between. The CDR3 consists of 16 residues. Germline V gives CDR1 SGHDT, CDR2 YYEEEE. CDR3 region: CASSLGGFWGTDTQYF. The CDR3 DNA is TGTGCCAGCAGCTTGGGAGGCTTCTGGGGCACAGATACGCAGTATTTT.

This chain connects TRBV12-3 or TRBV12-4 to TRBJ2-2; D perhaps matches TRBD1 (5 bases). Trimming pared 5 bases from V and 6 bases from J, leaving 16 bases between. This CDR3 region has 15 residues. The CDR3 DNA sequence: TGTGCCAGCAGTATCAGGGTGGGGTTTCCCGGGGAGCTGTTTTTT. Its translation is CASSIRVGFPGELFF.

J is TRBJ2-2 and V is TRBV13, with TRBD2 as a possible D gene (5 bases). Trimming stripped 4 bases from V and 9 bases from J, with 15 bases between. The CDR3 has 14 amino acids. Germline-derived CDR1 and CDR2 are PRHDT and FYEKMQ (reference sequence). CDR3 nucleotide sequence: TGTGCCAGCAGCTCGAGCGTGAGGGTCTGGGAGCTGTTTTTT. Protein: CASSSSVRVWELFF.

This clonotype has a single count. The chain employs TRBV11-2 and TRBJ2-3; TRBD2 aligns across 9 bases. Germline CDR1 is SGHAT and CDR2 is FQNNGV. V dropped 1 base and J dropped 6; count of bases not matched to a gene: 5. CDR3 length equals 15 residues. In DNA, the CDR3 is TGTGCCAGCAGCTTAGGCGGGAGGGCCCTCGATACGCAGTATTTT. Protein sequence: CASSLGGRALDTQYF.

This clonotype has only a few counts. The gene calls are TRBV18 and TRBJ1-5, with D possibly being TRBD1 (6 bases). V was shortened by 6 bases and J by 5 bases, with 14 bases between the two germline ends. Germline CDR1 KGHSH, CDR2 LQKENI. This CDR3 is built from 14 residues. CDR3: CASSSQGGDQPQHF. For the CDR3, the DNA is TGTGCCAGCTCCTCACAGGGTGGCGATCAGCCCCAGCATTTT.

This clonotype was seen many times. This chain joins TRBV28 and TRBJ2-3; D is uncertain. The germline gives CDR1 MDHEN, CDR2 SYDVKM. V lost 6 bases and J 4 bases, leaving 11 bases between the germline ends. The CDR3 runs to 13 residues. The CDR3 DNA reads as TGTGCCAGCAGCCCACCTGAGTCAGATACGCAGTATTTT. Protein sequence: CASSPPESDTQYF.

This clonotype was seen repeatedly, ten times or more. The chain recombines TRBV20-1 with TRBJ2-1; D ambiguous. V was cut by 3 bases and J by 7 bases, with 13 bases left in between. The CDR3 contains 13 residues. The germline V gene encodes CDR1 DFQATT and CDR2 SNEGSKA (reference sequence). The CDR3 protein is CSASRSLRNEQFF. CDR3 nucleotide sequence: TGCAGTGCTAGTAGGAGCTTGAGAAATGAGCAGTTCTTC.

This rearrangement joins TRBV28 to TRBJ2-2; 8 bases line up with TRBD1. CDR1 MDHEN and CDR2 SYDVKM come from the germline V gene. The V segment lost 7 bases and the J segment 1 base; nucleotides outside the gene matches: 2. There are 14 residues in the CDR3. The CDR3: CASTGTGNTGELFF. Here the CDR3 DNA reads TGTGCCAGCACAGGGACAGGGAACACCGGGGAGCTGTTTTTT.

This clonotype came up a few times. The chain uses TRBV20-1 and TRBJ2-1; the D gene is possibly TRBD2 (6 bases). The CDR3 totals 12 residues. Germline CDR1 DFQATT, CDR2 SNEGSKA (reference sequence). V dropped 1 base and J dropped 9 bases, with 10 bases sitting between them. Here the CDR3 reads CSARALEGEQFF. DNA of the CDR3: TGCAGTGCTAGAGCCCTGGAGGGTGAGCAGTTCTTC.

This clonotype was seen ten or more times. The chain links TRBV20-1 to TRBJ1-2, with TRBD1 as a possible D gene (6 bases). Deletions cut 3 bases from V and 6 bases from J, with 11 bases between. The CDR3 has 12 amino acids. Germline assignment: CDR1 DFQATT and CDR2 SNEGSKA (reference sequence). DNA of the CDR3: TGCAGTGCTAGTCGGGGGCGGAATGGCTACACCTTC. Translation: CSASRGRNGYTF.

The table lists this clonotype with many counts. This chain joins TRBV20-1 and TRBJ1-4; perhaps TRBD1 as D (5 bases). The CDR3 is 16 amino acids. V lost 3 bases, J lost 8 bases, and 22 bases lay in between. CDR1 is DFQATT, CDR2 SNEGSKA, per germline (reference sequence). The CDR3 DNA reads as TGCAGTGCTAGCCTTTACGCCGGGACCGCAGGGGAAAAACTGTTTTTT. Residues: CSASLYAGTAGEKLFF.

In this sample, this clonotype turned up many times. The V and J genes are TRBV7-9 and TRBJ1-1; TRBD1 matches at 7 bases. V gave up 8 bases and J gave up 8 bases; unmatched junction bases: 23. The CDR3 covers 17 residues. Germline CDR1 reads SEHNR; CDR2 reads FQNEAQ (reference sequence). The CDR3 region is CASLLGGDSSWLTEAFF. The CDR3 DNA is TGTGCCAGCCTACTAGGGGGCGACAGTTCATGGCTCACGGAAGCTTTCTTT.

This clonotype was seen repeatedly, ten times or more. The V call is TRBV12-3 or TRBV12-4, the J call TRBJ2-2; D is unresolved. V gave up 6 bases and J gave up 1 base, with 6 bases separating them. This CDR3 contains 13 residues. The CDR3 sequence: CASSFRNTGELFF. In DNA, the CDR3 is TGTGCCAGCAGCTTCAGGAACACCGGGGAGCTGTTTTTT.

In this sample, this clonotype turned up many times. The genes are TRBV11-2 and TRBJ1-1, with D uncertain. Trimming removed 6 bases at V and 4 bases at J, with 12 bases between. Germline-derived CDR1 and CDR2 are SGHAT and FQNNGV. CDR3 length: 13 residues. CDR3 residues: CASSLGEGTEAFF. Here the CDR3 DNA reads TGTGCCAGCAGTCTAGGAGAGGGCACTGAAGCTTTCTTT.

This clonotype was counted at least ten times. The gene calls are TRBV29-1 and TRBJ1-1; 9 positions match TRBD1. The CDR3 has 15 amino acids. V lost 4 bases to trimming and J lost 1 base; unmatched junction nucleotides: 7. Germline V lookup: CDR1 SQVTM, CDR2 ANQGSEA. The CDR3 here is CSVGPLTGGNTEAFF. The CDR3 bases are TGCAGCGTTGGCCCCCTGACAGGGGGGAACACTGAAGCTTTCTTT.

This clonotype was seen ten or more times. V is TRBV5-1 and J is TRBJ2-1; 10 nucleotides line up with TRBD2. V shed 0 bases and J 5 bases; nucleotides not matched to a gene: 5. CDR1 is SGHRS and CDR2 is YFSETQ in the germline V gene. The CDR3 consists of 16 residues. The CDR3 DNA reads as TGCGCCAGCAGCTTGGTGCCTAGCGGGGGTCACAATGAGCAGTTCTTC. It is translated as CASSLVPSGGHNEQFF. Using reference TRBV5-1 and TRBJ2-1 for the parts outside the CDR3, the full variable domain is KAGVTQTPRYLIKTRGQQVTLSCSPISGHRSVSWYQQTPGQGLQFLFEYFSETQRNKGNFPGRFSGRQFSNSRSEMNVSTLELGDSALYLCASSLVPSGGHNEQFFGPGTRLTVL.

Only a few counts were recorded for this clonotype. One base away lies a much larger clone, so this may be a sequencing read error. The chain is built from TRBV15 and TRBJ2-5; possibly TRBD1 for D (6 bases). There are 15 residues in the CDR3. Germline CDR1 LNHNV, CDR2 YYDKDF (reference sequence). The germline V and J ends were trimmed by 0 bases and 4 bases, with 12 bases remaining between them. The CDR3 DNA is TGTGCCACCAGCAGAGAGTGGACAGCCCGAGAGACCCAGTACTTC. Residues: CATSREWTARETQYF. Using reference TRBV15 and TRBJ2-5 for the parts outside the CDR3, the full variable domain is DAMVIQNPRYQVTQFGKPVTLSCSQTLNHNVMYWYQQKSSQAPKLLFHYYDKDFNNEADTPDNFQSRRPNTSFCFLDIRSPGLGDTAMYLCATSREWTARETQYFGPGTRLLVL.

The CDR3 nucleotides are TGCGCCAGCAGCTTCCGGGACAGGGAATATGGTGAAGCTTTCTTT. Its protein is CASSFRDREYGEAFF. The V and J genes are TRBV5-1 and TRBJ1-1; the match to TRBD1 covers 9 bases. Germline CDR1 SGHRS, CDR2 YFSETQ. With V trimmed by 2 bases and J by 7 bases, 9 bases remained unmatched. The CDR3 has 15 residues.

CDR3 bases: TGTGCCAGCAGTTTTGCCGACCCATATAATTCACCCCTCCACTTT. Its protein is CASSFADPYNSPLHF. V usage is TRBV12-3 or TRBV12-4 and J usage is TRBJ1-6; D not resolved. CDR3 length: 15 amino acids. With 3 bases removed from V and 4 bases from J, the gap between germline ends came to 10 bases.

There are many counts of this clonotype. The rearrangement links TRBV7-2 to TRBJ2-3; D remains ambiguous. V lost 2 bases, J lost 4 bases, and 4 bases lay in between. CDR3 size: 12 residues. Germline CDR1 is SGHTA and CDR2 is FQGNSA. CDR3 nucleotide sequence: TGTGCCAGCAGCTTAATCCCAGATACGCAGTATTTT. Translation: CASSLIPDTQYF.